What follows are 19 T cell receptor beta chains derived from one specimen sequenced in a study of T cells in Graves' hyperthyroidism and ophthalmopathy. Amplified TCR beta CDR3 regions came from RNA transcripts. HTBI primers drove first-round RT-PCR of the TCR CDR3. Via MiXCR, TCRdb re-called the multiplex PCR reads, giving one row per CDR3 protein. This sample carries roughly 840,000 distinct CDR3 sequences, 35% to 45% of them seen once, and the ten largest clones take more than 7%. Material: blood. The receptors derive from a man between 18 and 29 years old with Graves' hyperthyroidism.

The chain carries TRBV6-1 and TRBJ1-2; D is possibly TRBD1 (6 bases). In germline, CDR1 is MNHNS, CDR2 SASEGT. This CDR3 is 13 amino acids long. Between the trimmed V and J ends, which lost 2 bases and 7 bases, there was a span of 11 bases. The CDR3 region is CASSELGGGGYTF. In DNA, the CDR3 is TGTGCCAGCAGTGAATTGGGGGGCGGTGGCTACACCTTC.

This clonotype was seen ten or more times. The chain employs TRBV7-9 and TRBJ2-7; D is possibly TRBD1 (5 bases). With 3 bases removed from V and 4 bases from J, the gap between germline ends came to 10 bases. Germline V gene sequence: CDR1 SEHNR, CDR2 FQNEAQ (reference sequence). This CDR3 is 13 amino acids long. The CDR3 is CASSFRGEYEQYF. The CDR3, as DNA: TGTGCCAGCAGCTTTAGGGGCGAATACGAGCAGTACTTC.

This sequence joins TRBV20-1 and TRBJ1-5, with 7 bases lining up with TRBD1. CDR1 and CDR2 (germline): DFQATT, SNEGSKA (reference sequence). The J segment lost 5 bases and the V segment lost 1 base, leaving 8 bases of the junction unmatched. CDR3 size: 15 residues. CDR3 sequence reads: CSARVQGVEDQPQHF. The DNA of the CDR3 is TGCAGTGCTAGAGTCCAGGGGGTAGAAGATCAGCCCCAGCATTTT.

The gene calls are TRBV4-3 and TRBJ1-2, with 11 bases lining up with TRBD1. The germline CDR1 and CDR2 sequences are LGHNA and YSLEER. The CDR3 covers 16 residues. V lost 2 bases, J lost 6 bases, and 8 bases stayed unmatched. DNA of the CDR3: TGCGCCAGCAGCCAAACTCCGGGACAGGGGGACCATGGCTACACCTTC. This gives the protein CASSQTPGQGDHGYTF.

This clonotype was found many times. The rearrangement links TRBV5-6 to TRBJ2-5; a weak D match, TRBD2 (5 bases). Germline V gene data show CDR1 as SGHDT and CDR2 as YYEEEE. Trimming left V 1 base short and J 2 bases short, with 9 bases between. The CDR3 covers 14 residues. CDR3 region: CASSLTGSQETQYF. The CDR3 coding sequence is TGTGCCAGCAGCTTGACGGGGTCTCAAGAGACCCAGTACTTC.

This clonotype was counted ten times or more. The chain carries TRBV20-1 and TRBJ2-5, with 10 bases lining up with TRBD2. Germline V gives CDR1 DFQATT, CDR2 SNEGSKA (reference sequence). V lost 6 bases and J lost 5; bases outside the gene matches: 6. The CDR3 contains 13 residues. The CDR3 DNA is TGCAGTGCCCTAGCGGGAGTGTGGGAGACCCAGTACTTC. Translation gives CSALAGVWETQYF.

This chain uses TRBV25-1 with TRBJ1-1; D might be TRBD1 (5 bases). The germline CDR1 and CDR2 sequences are MGHDK and SYGVNS. Trimming took off 6 bases at V and 0 bases at J, with 14 bases between the two ends. The CDR3 contains 15 residues. This chain's CDR3 is CASRRAGTMNTEAFF. In DNA, the CDR3 is TGTGCCAGCAGACGAGCCGGGACTATGAACACTGAAGCTTTCTTT.

For this clonotype: A much larger clone differs by one base, so this may be a read error. The rearrangement links TRBV13 to TRBJ1-6; D remains unclear. Germline CDR1 PRHDT, CDR2 FYEKMQ (reference sequence). CDR3 size: 15 residues. Trimming took 5 bases from V and 9 from J, leaving 17 bases between them. CDR3: CASSLARAPPSPLHF. DNA of the CDR3: TGTGCCAGCAGCCTAGCCCGGGCCCCTCCTTCACCCCTCCACTTT.

The rearrangement joins TRBV5-1 to TRBJ2-7; D remains unclear. Trimming removed 3 bases from V and 1 base from J, with 14 bases in between. The CDR3 is 15 residues long. Germline V gives CDR1 SGHRS, CDR2 YFSETQ. The CDR3 region has the DNA TGCGCCAGCAGCTACACCCCGGGCGGATCCTACGAGCAGTACTTC. It specifies CASSYTPGGSYEQYF.

This clonotype has a handful of counts. The chain is built from TRBV7-2 and TRBJ2-2, with a possible D match to TRBD2 (6 bases). The CDR3 extends over 15 amino acids. V was trimmed by 5 bases and J by 5 bases, leaving 15 bases between them. The germline V gene encodes CDR1 SGHTA and CDR2 FQGNSA. The CDR3 loop reads CASSQVEGPTGELFF. The CDR3 region has the DNA TGTGCCAGCAGCCAAGTGGAGGGGCCGACCGGGGAGCTGTTTTTT. Full variable domain (missing parts from reference TRBV7-2 and TRBJ2-2): GAGVSQSPSNKVTEKGKDVELRCDPISGHTALYWYRQSLGQGLEFLIYFQGNSAPDKSGLPSDRFSAERTGGSVSTLTIQRTQQEDSAVYLCASSQVEGPTGELFFGEGSRLTVL.

The rearrangement uses TRBV7-2 and TRBJ2-7; no reliable D call. In germline, CDR1 is SGHTA, CDR2 FQGNSA. This CDR3 has 16 amino acids. The V end lost 4 bases, the J end lost 2 bases, and 18 bases lay between the germline ends. The CDR3 sequence: CASSSFLGISTYEQYF. Written as DNA, the CDR3 is TGTGCCAGCAGCTCGTTCCTGGGCATTAGCACCTACGAGCAGTACTTC.

The rearrangement links TRBV19 to TRBJ1-1; 7 bases agree with TRBD1. Losses at the gene ends were 2 bases for V and 5 bases for J; bases not matched to a gene: 5. The CDR3 loop spans 14 amino acids. Germline V CDR1 and CDR2: LNHDA, SQIVND (reference sequence). CDR3 coding DNA: TGTGCCAGTAGTATACAGGGGGGACAAACTGAAGCTTTCTTT. Protein product: CASSIQGGQTEAFF.

CDR3 sequence (DNA): TGCGCCAGCAGCTTGGGACAGGCCGTCATCGAGCAGTACTTC. Translating gives CASSLGQAVIEQYF. This chain joins TRBV5-1 and TRBJ2-7, with D maybe TRBD1 (6 bases). In germline, CDR1 is SGHRS, CDR2 YFSETQ. This CDR3 has 14 residues. V gave up 0 bases and J gave up 6 bases, with 13 bases separating them. Looking up the rest from reference TRBV5-1 and TRBJ2-7 gives the full variable domain: KAGVTQTPRYLIKTRGQQVTLSCSPISGHRSVSWYQQTPGQGLQFLFEYFSETQRNKGNFPGRFSGRQFSNSRSEMNVSTLELGDSALYLCASSLGQAVIEQYFGPGTRLTVT.

This clonotype was detected many times. V usage is TRBV7-9 and J usage is TRBJ1-4, with D perhaps TRBD1 (5 bases). Germline V gene data show CDR1 as SEHNR and CDR2 as FQNEAQ (reference sequence). The V end lost 2 bases, the J end lost 5 bases, and 9 bases lay between the germline ends. CDR3 length equals 14 residues. CDR3 amino acids: CASSLRQGNEKLFF. DNA of the CDR3: TGTGCCAGCAGCTTAAGGCAGGGAAATGAAAAACTGTTTTTT.

This clonotype was picked up a small number of times. This chain connects TRBV5-1 to TRBJ1-1; D is undetermined. This CDR3 has 12 amino acids. Germline lookup yields CDR1 SGHRS and CDR2 YFSETQ. The ends were cut back, 6 bases at V and 12 bases at J, with 18 bases in the middle. The CDR3 protein is CASTLEEGKPFF. CDR3 in DNA: TGCGCCAGCACCCTAGAAGAGGGAAAGCCTTTCTTT.

V is TRBV19 and J is TRBJ1-1; D possibly corresponds to TRBD1 (6 bases). V lost 8 bases and J 5 bases, leaving 12 bases between the germline ends. CDR1 LNHDA and CDR2 SQIVND come from the germline V gene (reference sequence). This CDR3 comprises 12 residues. The CDR3 loop reads CASATGSTEAFF. Here the CDR3 DNA reads TGTGCCAGTGCAACAGGGAGTACTGAAGCTTTCTTT.

There are a few counts of this clonotype. The CDR3 loop is CASSAGWGNQPQHF. The CDR3 DNA sequence: TGTGCCAGCAGCGCAGGATGGGGCAATCAGCCCCAGCATTTT. The chain links TRBV6-1 to TRBJ1-5; no clear D. CDR1 is MNHNS, CDR2 SASEGT, per germline. V was clipped by 6 bases and J by 2 bases, with 11 bases between them. The CDR3 has 14 amino acids.

This clonotype was detected ten times or more. V and J are TRBV3-1 and TRBJ1-1; no definite D call. This CDR3 is 14 amino acids long. V gave up 1 base and J gave up 10 bases, with 16 bases separating them. Germline CDR1 is LGHDT and CDR2 is YNNKEL (reference sequence). The CDR3 region has the DNA TGTGCCAGCAGCCAAGGGGTTAAGGGCGCGGGAGCTTTCTTT. Translation gives CASSQGVKGAGAFF. Full variable domain (rest looked up from reference TRBV3-1 and TRBJ1-1): DTAVSQTPKYLVTQMGNDKSIKCEQNLGHDTMYWYKQDSKKFLKIMFSYNNKELIINETVPNRFSPKSPDKAHLNLHINSLELGDSAVYFCASSQGVKGAGAFFGQGTRLTVV.

About this clonotype: A junction end diverges from the germline sequence, so it may reflect a read error. The V gene is TRBV7-3, the J gene TRBJ2-5; 7 bases align to TRBD1. This CDR3 spans 16 amino acids. The germline gives CDR1 SGHTA, CDR2 FQGTGA. In DNA form, the CDR3 reads TGCGCCAGCAGCCAAGCCCCGACAGGGTACCAAGAGACCCAGTACTTC. Residues: CASSQAPTGYQETQYF.